This T cell receptor (beta chain) was documented in a study of cytomegalovirus exposure and HLA in healthy donors (TCRdb year 2017). Study-wide context: According to an earlier analysis of a few hundred of the donors, about 179 million T cells yielded over 100 million unique TCR beta sequences and 250 to 350 Gb of sequence data. An earlier analysis of around 540 of the donors applied high-throughput TCR beta sequencing to assess whether each TCR beta V gene segment acted as functional or pseudogenic. All discovery cohort repertoires had been generated on a single sequencing platform. The study aimed to test whether cataloging public T cell receptors could reveal signatures of past pathogen exposure. To predict cytomegalovirus infection status, the study combined high-throughput TCR immunosequencing, statistical association of individual TCRs with disease status, and machine learning. Donor age, sex, ethnicity and CMV serostatus were compiled alongside the repertoire data. Roughly 300 gigabases of sequencing data and around 85 million unique TCR sequences made up an early release that covered several hundred HLA-typed donors. Among the approximately 400 genotyped donors, 81% belonged to the genetic ancestry cluster associated with self-reported Caucasian donors. To study patterns of TCR occurrence, a later analysis re-analyzed previously published TCR beta repertoires from hundreds of donors and added high-resolution HLA genotyping. Rather than drawing on any new phenotypic data, the later analysis identified candidate immune exposures from TCR beta sequences and the way those sequences occurred across donors. Across under 500 genotyped donors of the cohort, an average of roughly 250,000 unique TCR beta nucleotide sequences per donor were sequenced, and roughly 20% of those sequences were non-productive. A separate validation cohort of 100 to 150 different subjects was used in addition to the 666-subject first cohort. Using immunosequencing, the study profiled T cell repertoires from fewer than 850 subjects and related those repertoires to cytomegalovirus serostatus. The number of typed donors differed by locus: roughly 620-640 for A, B, C, DRB1 and DQB1; 522 for DQA1; about 600 for DPA1; and about 470 for DPB1. A later genetic analysis used genome-wide SNP genotypes for 398 of the 666 donors, treating that subset as a discovery cohort. A handful of DR-DQ haplotypes were handled as single units for association and clustering because linkage in the cohort was strong. HLA typing included class I and class II loci at four-digit resolution.

To note about this clone: Its antigen is currently not known. Base-call qualities are not available, and no considerably larger clone is one nucleotide away.

Spanning cysteine to phenylalanine, the CDR3 consists of 14 amino acids. This entry keeps only the CDR3 DNA: 42 bases, framed from base 1. CDR1 and CDR2, per the germline V gene, are SGHRS and YFSETQ. Relative to germline, V is 4 bases shorter and J is 4 bases shorter, with 11 bases between their ends. The full study reports these points: Linkage disequilibrium might explain the correlated functional status among segregating V segments, but an unknown experimental factor could not be ruled out. In a later analysis, 15,000 to 20,000 TCR beta sequences were associated with specific HLA alleles at a false discovery rate of 0.05. The sequencing pipeline was judged likely to have produced a cluster of highly shared sequence variants as a technical artifact. Seventeen rarely observed V segments, including chromosome 9 orphons, were excluded from the earlier analysis of a few hundred of the donors because counts were too low. This cohort had only TCR beta chains sequenced, and the lack of alpha or paired-chain data limited which features could be detected. In a later analysis, the rate of TCR association differed among HLA loci, with DRB1 alleles having the most associated TCRs and HLA-C alleles having the fewest. Presence/absence analyses assumed roughly uniform sequencing depth across donors, an assumption that may not hold. A few of the identified cytomegalovirus-associated TCR beta chains were confirmed in vitro to be specific for cytomegalovirus antigens. A total of roughly 160 TCR beta chains were listed by the study as associated with cytomegalovirus. Most TCR sequences were observed very rarely across donors, whereas some public TCRs were present in many individuals. CMV serostatus was the only immune exposure information available for the cohort. In both the original and validation cohorts, the classifier was reported to diagnose cytomegalovirus status with high specificity and sensitivity. V-gene and J-gene trimming of TCR beta chains was associated with a missense DCLRE1C variant in a later genetic analysis, and the association was replicated in an independent cohort. A later analysis found that most CMV-associated TCR beta chains appeared HLA-restricted, with HLA associations seemingly driven largely by CMV exposure. Because HLA typing was unavailable for some donors at each locus, only the typed subset was used in association tests. In a later analysis, HLA-associated TCR beta chains were found to be more clonally expanded and to have lower generation probabilities than equally common non-associated chains. The authors suggested that the approach could potentially be extended to other disease states and immunological phenotypes. In an earlier analysis of roughly 560 of the donors, most TCR beta V segments were observed in productive rearrangements about 87% or about 30% of the time, broadly matching IMGT annotations. According to a later genetic analysis, donors in an Asian-associated ancestry cluster had fewer N-insertions in productive TCRs than the approximately 650-donor mean. The 87-base-pair reads could not distinguish some IMGT-functional V segments, including TRBV6-2 and TRBV6-3, so those segments were excluded. When HLA alleles, especially DR and DQ, strongly co-occurred, attributing TCR associations to individual alleles was difficult. According to a later analysis, parvovirus B19, influenza, CMV and Epstein-Barr virus appeared linked to several top co-occurrence clusters. A further reported finding was that TCR beta sequences accurately predicted the HLA-A and HLA-B alleles for most subjects in the first cohort.

In total, 666 healthy bone marrow donors made up the cohort. At the time of sampling, all cohort members were nominally healthy, though unrecorded immune exposures were likely present. The donor tested CMV seropositive and was one of the 289 seropositive cohort members. A peripheral blood sample was collected from each donor, and TCR beta sequencing was performed on peripheral blood mononuclear cells. Genomic DNA was extracted from the blood cell samples with the Qiagen DNeasy Blood Extraction Kit. The method behind the library was the immunoSEQ multiplex PCR assay. The multiplex PCR relied on a mix of 60 forward primers for TCR Vbeta segments and 13 reverse primers for TCR Jbeta segments. The CDR3 region of rearranged TCR beta genes was amplified from genomic DNA by a multiplex PCR assay. The amplified TCR beta libraries were sequenced on the Illumina HiSeq System as 87-base-pair reads. The original pipeline was this. A later analysis tallied 75 million to 95 million unique TCR beta chains across the 666 repertoires, and about 12 million of those chains were shared by two or more donors. To remove PCR and sequencing errors, raw reads were error-corrected and collapsed into unique sequences using a nearest-neighbor algorithm that merged closely related sequences. To assign V, D and J gene segments, CDR3 sequences were aligned to IMGT reference sequences. For a sequence to be retained, a match of at least six nucleotides to both a V gene segment and a J gene segment was required. A rearrangement was called productive if the CDR3 had no stop codons and remained in frame with V and J, and every other rearrangement was called non-productive. CDR3 was defined by IMGT convention, running from the second conserved V-encoded cysteine to the conserved J-encoded phenylalanine. The earlier analysis of approximately 500 of the donors excluded sequences that lacked an unambiguous match to a single V gene segment. An earlier analysis of a few hundred of the donors called V segments functional above 56.7% productive rearrangements and segregating when the between-donor standard deviation exceeded 5%. A statistical classification framework was built for diagnosing cytomegalovirus status from the catalog of TCR beta chain sequences. A later analysis assigned V and J genes by comparing TCR nucleotide sequences with IMGT/GENE-DB human TR gene sequences. In a later analysis, CDR3 sequences and most-parsimonious VDJ recombination scenarios were assigned using the TCRdist pipeline. A later analysis defined each TCR beta chain by its CDR3 amino acid sequence plus V-gene family, and excluded reads lacking a unique V-gene family. A later analysis removed nearly 600 highly shared, low-generation-probability nucleotide sequences to deal with suspected cross-contamination and a sequencing artifact. For each public chain, a later analysis derived a clonal expansion index from normalized ranks of inferred template counts within each repertoire. A later analysis computed generation probabilities with a VDJ recombination model fitted to out-of-frame rearrangements, and checked the results against IGoR. A later analysis scored TCR-TCR, TCR-HLA and TCR-CMV co-occurrence with hypergeometric tests, applying a repertoire-size bias correction to TCR pairs. A later analysis estimated false discovery rates by permuting HLA or CMV assignments 20 times. A later analysis grouped co-occurring TCRs with DBSCAN, adding TCRdist sequence similarity when clustering within HLA-allele-positive subsets. Repertoires with fewer than 30,000 or more than 120,000 public chains, plus five repertoires with anomalous nucleotide sharing, were excluded from co-occurrence clustering. Here the immuneACCESS table is served through TCRdb, limited to in-frame sequences with V and J called. Missing clones are a known gap in these copies; in checked studies unresolved V genes cover under half, and the rest lacks a known reason. That table is the source of V, J and clone size, and D and trimming were worked out from the DNA. The table for this sample lists 100,000 to 150,000 clones; around 67% of them were counted only once. The ten largest clones take up more than 2% of the sample.

Recombination connected TRBV5-1 to TRBJ2-2; no D gene can be assigned with confidence. This TCR was sampled from a woman aged 40 to 50 in good health and CMV-seropositive. Sequencing was carried out using PBMCs. Read as DNA, the sequence is TGCGCCAGCAGCCCTATTTCGGGCACCGGGGAGCTGTTTTTT. Its product reads: CASSPISGTGELFF.